Included here is one T cell receptor beta chain sequence, with context. Data came from immunoSEQ multiplex PCR; TCRdb stores just in-frame clones and leaves some out. Of some 200,000 clones listed, about 85% are singletons. This sample is part of a study of blood T cell repertoires in COVID-19. On the study more broadly: Both acute and convalescent COVID-19 samples were obtained from the United States, Italy and Spain.

This clonotype was obtained from a man in his 60s with active or convalescent COVID-19. The sequencing input was peripheral blood.

CDR3 sequence reads: CASSPGGTNEKLFF. The CDR3 nucleotides are TGTGCCAGCAGCCCGGGGGGGACTAATGAAAAACTGTTTTTT. The V and J genes are TRBV9 and TRBJ1-4; D possibly corresponds to TRBD1 (5 bases). CDR3 length equals 14 residues. CDR1 is SGDLS, CDR2 YYNGEE, per germline. The V end was cut by 4 bases, the J end by 2 bases, with 9 bases between.